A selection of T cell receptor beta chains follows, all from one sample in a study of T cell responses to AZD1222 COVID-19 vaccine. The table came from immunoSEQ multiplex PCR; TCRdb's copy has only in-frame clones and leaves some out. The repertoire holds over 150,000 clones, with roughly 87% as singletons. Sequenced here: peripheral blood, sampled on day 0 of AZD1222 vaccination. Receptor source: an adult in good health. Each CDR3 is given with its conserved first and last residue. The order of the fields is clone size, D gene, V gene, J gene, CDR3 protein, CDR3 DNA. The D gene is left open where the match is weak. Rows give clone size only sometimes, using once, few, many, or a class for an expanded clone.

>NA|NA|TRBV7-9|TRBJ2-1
CASSHSGRGGHNEQFF
TGTGCCAGCAGCCACTCTGGGCGCGGAGGACACAATGAGCAGTTCTTC
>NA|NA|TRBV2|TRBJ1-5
CASSESAGFQPQHF
TGTGCCAGCAGTGAATCAGCAGGGTTTCAGCCCCAGCATTTT
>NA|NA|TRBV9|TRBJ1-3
CASSVSDENTIYF
TGTGCCAGCAGCGTAAGCGACGAAAACACCATATATTTT
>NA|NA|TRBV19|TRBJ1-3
CASAGTHGNTIYF
TGTGCCAGCGCCGGGACACATGGAAACACCATATATTTT
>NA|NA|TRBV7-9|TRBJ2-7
CASSPGGTGVYEQYF
TGTGCCAGCAGCCCGGGAGGGACAGGAGTCTACGAGCAGTACTTC
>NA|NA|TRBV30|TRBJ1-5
CAWSVRSNQPQHF
TGTGCCTGGAGTGTACGAAGCAATCAGCCCCAGCATTTT
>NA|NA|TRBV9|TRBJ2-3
CASSAQGILSTDTQYF
TGTGCCAGCAGCGCCCAGGGCATCCTAAGCACAGATACGCAGTATTTT
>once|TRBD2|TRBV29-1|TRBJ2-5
CSVLAVQETQYF
TGCAGCGTACTAGCGGTGCAAGAGACCCAGTACTTC
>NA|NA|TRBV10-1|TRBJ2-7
CASSESPGRDYEQYF
TGCGCCAGCAGTGAATCCCCTGGGCGGGACTACGAGCAGTACTTC
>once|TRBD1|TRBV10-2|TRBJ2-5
CASSGKSEGTGETQYF
TGCGCCAGCAGTGGTAAGAGTGAGGGGACAGGCGAGACCCAGTACTTC
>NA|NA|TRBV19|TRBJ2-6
CASSAHSHLDSGANVLTF
TGTGCCAGTAGTGCCCACAGCCATTTGGACTCTGGGGCCAACGTCCTGACTTTC
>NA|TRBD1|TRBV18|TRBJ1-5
CASSPGQGSNQPQHF
TGTGCCAGCTCACCGGGACAGGGAAGTAATCAGCCCCAGCATTTT
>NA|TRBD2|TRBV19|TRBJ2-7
CASSRLADASYEQYF
TGTGCCAGTAGTCGCCTAGCGGACGCCTCCTACGAGCAGTACTTC
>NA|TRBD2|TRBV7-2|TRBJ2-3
CASSQVLAGSTDTQYF
TGTGCCAGCAGCCAAGTCCTAGCGGGAAGCACAGATACGCAGTATTTT
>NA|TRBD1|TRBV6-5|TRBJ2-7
CATRTGAYEQYF
TGTGCCACTCGGACAGGGGCCTACGAGCAGTACTTC
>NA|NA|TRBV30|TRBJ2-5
CAWSIRGGTQYF
TGTGCCTGGAGTATTCGTGGGGGGACCCAGTACTTC
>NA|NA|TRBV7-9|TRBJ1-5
CASSLGVNSNQPQHF
TGTGCCAGCAGCTTAGGCGTGAATAGCAATCAGCCCCAGCATTTT
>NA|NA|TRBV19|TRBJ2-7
CASSSLGWGGEQYF
TGTGCCAGTAGTTCCCTCGGCTGGGGTGGGGAGCAGTACTTC
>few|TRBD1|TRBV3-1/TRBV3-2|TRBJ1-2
CASSPTRAGTGKGYTF
TGTGCCAGCAGCCCCACGAGAGCGGGGACAGGGAAAGGCTACACCTTC
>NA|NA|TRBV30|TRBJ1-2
CAWSTGGLGYYGYTF
TGTGCCTGGAGCACCGGAGGCTTGGGTTACTATGGCTACACCTTC
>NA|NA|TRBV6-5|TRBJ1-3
CASSYTWAVSGNTIYF
TGTGCCAGCAGTTACACTTGGGCGGTGTCTGGAAACACCATATATTTT
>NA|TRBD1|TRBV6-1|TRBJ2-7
CASSEVGTGMNEQYF
TGTGCCAGCAGTGAAGTGGGGACAGGGATGAACGAGCAGTACTTC
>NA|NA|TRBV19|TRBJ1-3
CASSIVVANSGNTIYF
TGTGCCAGTAGTATAGTAGTCGCGAACTCTGGAAACACCATATATTTT
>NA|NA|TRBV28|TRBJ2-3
CASSPTRGTGTQYF
TGTGCCAGCAGCCCTACGAGGGGGACCGGTACGCAGTATTTT
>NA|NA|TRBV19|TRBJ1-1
CASSIRGDQNTEAFF
TGTGCCAGTAGTATAAGGGGGGACCAGAACACTGAAGCTTTCTTT